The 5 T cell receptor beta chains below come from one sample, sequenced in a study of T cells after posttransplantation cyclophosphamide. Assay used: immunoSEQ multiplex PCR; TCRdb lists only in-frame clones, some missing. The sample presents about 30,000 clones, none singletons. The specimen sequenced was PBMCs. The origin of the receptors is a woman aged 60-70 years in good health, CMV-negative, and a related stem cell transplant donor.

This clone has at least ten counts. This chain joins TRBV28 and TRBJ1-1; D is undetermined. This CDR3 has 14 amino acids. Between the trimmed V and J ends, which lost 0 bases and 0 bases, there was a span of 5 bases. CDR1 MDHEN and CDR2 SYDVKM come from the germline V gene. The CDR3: CASSLWQMNTEAFF. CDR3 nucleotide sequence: TGTGCCAGCAGTTTATGGCAGATGAACACTGAAGCTTTCTTT.

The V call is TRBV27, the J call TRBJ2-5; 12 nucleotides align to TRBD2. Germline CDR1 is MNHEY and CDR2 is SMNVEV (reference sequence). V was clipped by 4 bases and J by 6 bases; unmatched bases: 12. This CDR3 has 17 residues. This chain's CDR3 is CASSSPYLAGGGKTQYF. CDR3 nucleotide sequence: TGTGCCAGCAGTTCACCCTACCTAGCGGGGGGGGGAAAGACCCAGTACTTC.

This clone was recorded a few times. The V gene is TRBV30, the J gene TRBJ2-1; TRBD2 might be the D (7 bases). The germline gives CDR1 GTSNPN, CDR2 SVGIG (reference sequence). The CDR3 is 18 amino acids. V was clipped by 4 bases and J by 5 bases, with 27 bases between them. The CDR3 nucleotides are TGTGCCTGGAAAAGGTGGGGGTTAGGGGGGGCGAGAAACAATGAGCAGTTCTTC. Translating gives CAWKRWGLGGARNNEQFF.

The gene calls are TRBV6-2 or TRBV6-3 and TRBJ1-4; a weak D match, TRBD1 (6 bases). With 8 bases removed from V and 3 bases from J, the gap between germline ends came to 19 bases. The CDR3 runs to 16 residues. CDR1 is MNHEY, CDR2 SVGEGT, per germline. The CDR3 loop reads CASGQGTSRSNEKLFF. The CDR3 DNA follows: TGTGCCAGCGGTCAAGGGACAAGCCGATCTAATGAAAAACTGTTTTTT.

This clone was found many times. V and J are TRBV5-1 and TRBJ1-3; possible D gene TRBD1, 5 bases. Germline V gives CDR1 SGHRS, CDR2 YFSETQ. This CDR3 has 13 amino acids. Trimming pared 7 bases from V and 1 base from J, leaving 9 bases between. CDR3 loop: CASGEGSGNTIYF. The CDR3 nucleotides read TGCGCCAGCGGGGAGGGGTCTGGAAACACCATATATTTT. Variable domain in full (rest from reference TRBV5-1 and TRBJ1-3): KAGVTQTPRYLIKTRGQQVTLSCSPISGHRSVSWYQQTPGQGLQFLFEYFSETQRNKGNFPGRFSGRQFSNSRSEMNVSTLELGDSALYLCASGEGSGNTIYFGEGSWLTVV.